Below, 3 T cell receptor beta chains from the same sample are listed, as sequenced in a study of T cells after yellow fever vaccination. One entry per CDR3 protein, called by TCRdb with MiXCR from the 5' RACE reads. The table lists around 550,000 distinct CDR3 sequences, roughly a fifth of them singletons. The sequencing used PBMCs, collected 15 days after the yellow fever booster vaccination. These receptors all come from a young man who received the YFV17D yellow fever vaccine.

The rearrangement uses TRBV18 and TRBJ2-5; D is undetermined. Germline assignment: CDR1 KGHSH and CDR2 LQKENI. The length of the CDR3 is 15 residues. V gave up 0 bases and J gave up 5 bases, with 13 bases separating them. The CDR3 spells CASSPPIPTPETQYF. The CDR3 nucleotides read TGTGCCAGCTCACCACCGATACCCACACCGGAGACCCAGTACTTC.

This clonotype was counted a few times. J is TRBJ2-1 and V is TRBV6-1; TRBD2 is a possible D gene (5 bases). Germline assignment: CDR1 MNHNS and CDR2 SASEGT. The V and J ends lost 5 bases and 0 bases respectively, with 8 bases between them. The length of the CDR3 is 14 residues. CDR3 amino acids: CASSPGISYNEQFF. In nucleotides, the CDR3 is TGTGCCAGCAGTCCGGGAATCTCCTACAATGAGCAGTTCTTC.

V gene TRBV10-2 combines with J gene TRBJ2-5; D call uncertain. With 3 bases removed from V and 4 bases from J, the gap between germline ends came to 6 bases. The CDR3 covers 12 residues. Germline CDR1 reads WSHSY; CDR2 reads SAAADI. CDR3 sequence (DNA): TGCGCCAGCAGTGAACCTCCAGAGACCCAGTACTTC. Protein sequence: CASSEPPETQYF.